The 2 T cell receptor beta chains below all came from one sample that was sequenced in a study of blood T cell repertoires in COVID-19 (dated by TCRdb to 2018 to 2020). The library was produced with the immunoSEQ multiplex PCR assay. The table comes from immuneACCESS by way of TCRdb, which keeps in-frame sequences with V and J called. Part of the clones is missing from these tables; in studies checked, under half for an unresolved V gene and the rest for unknown reasons. Counted in this sample were roughly 250,000 clones; about 87% of them appeared once. Under 2% of the sample belongs to the ten largest clones. Sequenced material: PBMCs or T cells enriched from blood (not recorded which). Receptor source: a woman in her fifties or sixties who had recovered from COVID-19.

J is TRBJ2-7 and V is TRBV7-3; D remains ambiguous. Germline loops: CDR1 SGHTA, CDR2 FQGTGA. This CDR3 is built from 15 residues. Trimming left V 5 bases short and J 6 bases short, with 20 bases between. CDR3 in amino acids: CASSPIAGPLTEQYF. The CDR3 nucleotides are TGTGCCAGCAGCCCCATTGCAGGCCCTCTCACCGAGCAGTACTTC.

The chain employs TRBV24-1 and TRBJ2-1, with D possibly TRBD2 on 6 matching bases. Trimming stripped 3 bases from V and 4 bases from J, with 15 bases between. Germline loops: CDR1 KGHDR, CDR2 SFDVKD. This CDR3 is built from 16 residues. CDR3 coding DNA: TGTGCCACCAGTGATCCAGGGTCGGGAGAGTACAATGAGCAGTTCTTC. Protein product: CATSDPGSGEYNEQFF.